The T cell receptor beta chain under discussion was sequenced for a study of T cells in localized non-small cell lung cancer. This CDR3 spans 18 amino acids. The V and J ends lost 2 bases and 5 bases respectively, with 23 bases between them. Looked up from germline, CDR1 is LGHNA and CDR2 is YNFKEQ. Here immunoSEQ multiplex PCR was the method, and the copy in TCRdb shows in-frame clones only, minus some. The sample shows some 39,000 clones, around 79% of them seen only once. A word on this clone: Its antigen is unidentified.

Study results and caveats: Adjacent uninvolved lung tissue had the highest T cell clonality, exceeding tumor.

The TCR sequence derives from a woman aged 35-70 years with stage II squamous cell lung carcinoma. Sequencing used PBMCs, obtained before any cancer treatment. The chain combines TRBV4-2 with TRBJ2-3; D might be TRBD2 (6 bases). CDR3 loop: CASSQRPLGTYWGDTQYF. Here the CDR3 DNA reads TGTGCCAGCAGCCAAAGGCCCCTCGGGACTTACTGGGGAGATACGCAGTATTTT.